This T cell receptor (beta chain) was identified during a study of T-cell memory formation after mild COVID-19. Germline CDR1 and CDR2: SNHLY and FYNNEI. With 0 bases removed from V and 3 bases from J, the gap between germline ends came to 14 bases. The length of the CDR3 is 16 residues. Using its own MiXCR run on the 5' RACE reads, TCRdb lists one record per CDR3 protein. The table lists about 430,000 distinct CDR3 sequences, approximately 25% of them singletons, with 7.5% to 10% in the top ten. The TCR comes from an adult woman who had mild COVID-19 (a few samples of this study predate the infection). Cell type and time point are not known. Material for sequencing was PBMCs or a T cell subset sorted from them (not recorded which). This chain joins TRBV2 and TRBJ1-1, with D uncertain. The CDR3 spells CASSEAGRSRHTEAFF. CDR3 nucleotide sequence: TGTGCCAGCAGTGAAGCTGGGCGGTCGCGTCACACTGAAGCTTTCTTT.